This TCR beta chain stems from a study of T cells in Graves' hyperthyroidism and ophthalmopathy. Graves' hyperthyroidism showing no ophthalmopathy progression within 18 months was considered stable. The study excluded patients with uncontrolled infection, other autoimmune disease, pregnancy or lactation. Fresh 10 ml peripheral blood yielded PBMCs. The CDR3 has 15 residues. Germline CDR1 PRHDT, CDR2 FYEKMQ (reference sequence). For this clonotype: Its antigen is unidentified. Relative to the germline gene, one junction end is altered; a read error may explain this.

Notes on the study in general: Most expanded thyroid clonotypes above 0.001 recurred in blood.

RNA transcripts were the template for amplifying TCR beta CDR3 regions. In the first-round RT-PCR of the TCR CDR3, the HTBI primer set was used. TCRdb called the multiplex PCR reads again in MiXCR, with one record for every CDR3 protein. The sample has about 420,000 distinct CDR3 sequences; about a sixth are singletons. This chain links TRBV13 with TRBJ2-1; D is perhaps TRBD2 (6 bases). Sequenced material: blood. This clonotype was sampled from a woman between 18 and 29 years old with Graves' hyperthyroidism. CDR3: CASSQRVVGGNEQFF. In nucleotides, the CDR3 is TGCGCCAGCAGCCAAAGGGTCGTTGGGGGGAATGAGCAGTTCTTC.